This T cell receptor beta chain emerged from a study of T cells in Graves' hyperthyroidism and ophthalmopathy. In this sample, this clonotype turned up many times. RNA transcripts gave rise to amplified TCR beta CDR3 regions. With the HTBI primer set, the TCR CDR3 went through a first round of RT-PCR. One entry per CDR3 protein, called by TCRdb with MiXCR from the multiplex PCR reads. The table includes around 420,000 distinct CDR3 sequences, roughly 13% detected once. The CDR3 has 16 amino acids. The V gene lost 3 bases and the J gene lost 1 base, with 15 bases spanning the gap. The germline V gene encodes CDR1 SGHAT and CDR2 FQNNGV.

Sequences were obtained from blood. This sequence joins TRBV11-2 and TRBJ1-1, with D unresolved. The origin of this receptor is a woman younger than 30 with Graves' hyperthyroidism. The CDR3 spells CASSFSWSRKNTEAFF. For the CDR3, the DNA is TGTGCCAGCAGCTTTTCTTGGTCCCGGAAGAACACTGAAGCTTTCTTT.